Following are 5 T cell receptor beta chains from one sample sequenced in a study of T cell changes during pregnancy in multiple sclerosis. TCRdb keeps only in-frame clones here, not all; method: immunoSEQ multiplex PCR. The repertoire holds over 50,000 clones, with 93% as singletons. The sequencing here drew on peripheral blood, taken in the second trimester of pregnancy. The source of these receptors is a female donor with multiple sclerosis, enrolled in a pregnancy study.

The genes are TRBV2 and TRBJ1-5; tentative D call: TRBD1 (5 bases). Germline V lookup: CDR1 SNHLY, CDR2 FYNNEI. The V gene lost 3 bases and the J gene lost 5 bases, with 17 bases spanning the gap. The CDR3 spans 16 residues. The CDR3 nucleotides are TGTGCCAGCAGTGAGTTCCGGCAGGGAAAGGATCAGCCCCAGCATTTT. Translating it yields CASSEFRQGKDQPQHF.

V is TRBV18 and J is TRBJ2-7; D unresolved. This CDR3 has 14 residues. Germline CDR1 is KGHSH and CDR2 is LQKENI. Trimming pared 5 bases from V and 2 bases from J, leaving 13 bases between. Written as DNA, the CDR3 is TGTGCCAGCTCAGCTGTTTCGACAACCTACGAGCAGTACTTC. Protein sequence: CASSAVSTTYEQYF.

The V call is TRBV18, the J call TRBJ1-2, with 8 nucleotides matching TRBD1. J gave up 8 bases and V 8 bases, and 22 bases lay outside the gene matches. Germline V gives CDR1 KGHSH, CDR2 LQKENI. The CDR3 is made up of 17 amino acids. The CDR3 DNA is TGTGCCAGCACCACAGGGGCATCGGCAGGGGGCGGAGGCGGCTACACCTTC. Translating it yields CASTTGASAGGGGGYTF.

This sequence joins TRBV28 and TRBJ1-5; D uncertain. Trimming shortened V by 11 bases and J by 0 bases, and 5 bases separated the two germline ends. Looked up from germline, CDR1 is MDHEN and CDR2 is SYDVKM. The CDR3 totals 11 residues. CDR3 sequence reads: CALYSNQPQHF. The CDR3 nucleotides are TGTGCCCTTTATAGCAATCAGCCCCAGCATTTT.

The chain recombines TRBV6-5 with TRBJ2-7; D is ambiguous. CDR1 is MNHEY, CDR2 SVGAGI, per germline. The CDR3 totals 15 residues. Trimming removed 2 bases from V and 5 bases from J, with 16 bases in between. CDR3 amino acids: CASSYEANTFNEQYF. The DNA for the CDR3 is TGTGCCAGCAGTTACGAAGCGAACACCTTCAACGAGCAGTACTTC.